The 25 T cell receptor beta chains presented below share a single source sample, sequenced in a study of shared clonotypes between healthy human individuals (dated by TCRdb to 2019 to 2021). Libraries were built with the immunoSEQ multiplex PCR assay. TCRdb stores this immuneACCESS table with in-frame sequences only. Part of the clones is absent; in the studies checked, under half of the shortfall reflects unresolved V genes, and no reason is known for the rest. The sample table records 550,000 to 700,000 clones; around 78% of these occur just once. Jointly, the top ten make up 1.5% to 2% of the sample. The sample taken for sequencing was memory CD4+ T cells sorted from blood. The sample's cell subset or site label is to be understood as: CD45RA-negative fraction. Source of these receptors: a woman aged 25 to 39 in good health.

The gene calls are TRBV29-1 and TRBJ2-7; 9 nucleotides line up with TRBD1. V was clipped by 7 bases and J by 4 bases; unmatched bases: 11. This CDR3 contains 14 residues. The germline V gene has CDR1 SQVTM and CDR2 ANQGSEA. In DNA form, the CDR3 reads TGCAGCGCGGGCCGCGGGACAGGGCTATACGAGCAGTACTTC. It translates to CSAGRGTGLYEQYF.

V is TRBV4-1 and J is TRBJ2-7; 7 nucleotides align to TRBD2. After removal of 2 bases from V and 4 bases from J, the junction contained 11 bases not matched to a gene. CDR3 length equals 16 residues. The V gene's germline CDR1 is MGHRA and CDR2 YSYEKL. CDR3 sequence reads: CASSQLTRRGGYEQYF. The CDR3 DNA follows: TGCGCCAGCAGCCAACTAACTAGACGCGGGGGATACGAGCAGTACTTC.

The rearrangement uses TRBV15 and TRBJ2-5, with 11 bases lining up with TRBD2. In germline, CDR1 is LNHNV, CDR2 YYDKDF (reference sequence). This CDR3 is 16 amino acids long. Trimming cost V 3 bases and J 5 bases; bases outside gene matches: 8. This CDR3 is CATSSARLAGKETQYF. CDR3 bases: TGTGCCACCAGCAGCGCAAGACTAGCGGGAAAGGAGACCCAGTACTTC.

J is TRBJ1-2 and V is TRBV20-1; TRBD1 matches at 9 bases. Germline V gives CDR1 DFQATT, CDR2 SNEGSKA (reference sequence). Trimming removed 5 bases from V and 10 bases from J; junction bases left unmatched: 5. CDR3 size: 11 residues. In nucleotides, the CDR3 is TGCAGTGCTCGGGACAGGGCTTTCTACACCTTC. Its protein is CSARDRAFYTF.

This clone was recorded many times. V usage is TRBV4-2 and J usage is TRBJ1-2; D is undetermined. V shed 0 bases and J shed 4 bases, with 21 bases lying between them. The germline V gene has CDR1 LGHNA and CDR2 YNFKEQ. CDR3 length: 18 residues. Here the CDR3 reads CASSQDIVRRLNFYGYTF. The DNA for the CDR3 is TGTGCCAGCAGCCAAGATATAGTGAGGAGACTTAATTTCTATGGCTACACCTTC.

The gene calls are TRBV5-8 and TRBJ2-5; TRBD1 matches 11 bases. This CDR3 has 17 amino acids. CDR1 and CDR2 (germline): SGHTS, YDEGEE. V was pared by 2 bases and J by 5 bases, with 11 bases of the junction left unmatched. The CDR3 spells CASSFGTGGAGGETQYF. CDR3 coding DNA: TGTGCCAGCAGCTTCGGGACAGGGGGAGCTGGTGGGGAGACCCAGTACTTC.

This clone was picked up a small number of times. The gene calls are TRBV4-1 and TRBJ2-1; TRBD2 might be the D (5 bases). This CDR3 contains 17 residues. Germline V gene data show CDR1 as MGHRA and CDR2 as YSYEKL. Trimming stripped 1 base from V and 6 bases from J, with 19 bases between. The CDR3 is CASSQVDLVPAGNEQFF. In DNA, the CDR3 is TGCGCCAGCAGCCAAGTCGACCTTGTCCCGGCGGGCAATGAGCAGTTCTTC.

The rearrangement joins TRBV27 to TRBJ2-7; maybe TRBD1 (5 bases). The CDR3 totals 14 residues. Germline V CDR1 and CDR2: MNHEY, SMNVEV (reference sequence). V was clipped by 5 bases and J by 2 bases, with 13 bases between them. CDR3 nucleotide sequence: TGTGCCAGCAGTCCCCTGGACAAAACCTACGAGCAGTACTTC. Protein: CASSPLDKTYEQYF.

Of note for this clone: This may arise from a read error, as a much more abundant clone is one base away. The same CDR3 arises from other DNA sequences in this sample as well. The chain recombines TRBV28 with TRBJ1-2; D not certain. The CDR3 is 12 residues long. Germline V gene lookup returns CDR1 MDHEN and CDR2 SYDVKM. Trimming cost V 3 bases and J 4 bases, with 6 bases left between them. CDR3 bases: TGTGCCAGCAGTTTGTCCAGCTATGGCTACACCTTC. Translating it yields CASSLSSYGYTF.

This sequence joins TRBV9 and TRBJ2-5, with 11 bases matching TRBD2. CDR1 and CDR2 (germline): SGDLS, YYNGEE. V trimming: 2 bases; J trimming: 9 bases; junction bases outside the gene matches: 6. CDR3 length: 14 amino acids. CDR3 sequence (DNA): TGTGCCAGCAGCGTGATGACTAGCGGGACGTCCCAGTACTTC. Residues: CASSVMTSGTSQYF.

The V gene is TRBV25-1, the J gene TRBJ2-5, with D perhaps TRBD2 (6 bases). The CDR3 is 15 residues long. From germline, CDR1 is MGHDK and CDR2 SYGVNS. V dropped 4 bases and J dropped 5 bases, with 17 bases sitting between them. Here the CDR3 reads CASSVSTVAGETQYF. The CDR3 nucleotides read TGTGCCAGCAGTGTTTCGACGGTGGCGGGGGAGACCCAGTACTTC.

This chain uses TRBV5-1 with TRBJ2-7; TRBD2 aligns across 10 bases. CDR1 SGHRS and CDR2 YFSETQ come from the germline V gene. V shed 0 bases and J 5 bases; nucleotides not matched to a gene: 2. The CDR3 is 14 amino acids. The CDR3 sequence is CASSLALAGDEQYF. The CDR3 nucleotides read TGCGCCAGCAGCTTGGCCCTAGCGGGAGACGAGCAGTACTTC.

V usage is TRBV2 and J usage is TRBJ1-4; D is unresolved. This CDR3 contains 13 residues. Germline assignment: CDR1 SNHLY and CDR2 FYNNEI. Between the trimmed V and J ends, which lost 6 bases and 6 bases, there was a span of 11 bases. CDR3: CASRELRDEKLFF. In DNA form, the CDR3 reads TGTGCCAGCAGAGAGTTAAGGGATGAAAAACTGTTTTTT. Looking up the rest from reference TRBV2 and TRBJ1-4 gives the full variable domain: EPEVTQTPSHQVTQMGQEVILRCVPISNHLYFYWYRQILGQKVEFLVSFYNNEISEKSEIFDDQFSVERPDGSNFTLKIRSTKLEDSAMYFCASRELRDEKLFFGSGTQLSVL.

The CDR3 loop reads CASSLDTGKNIQYF. The CDR3 nucleotides are TGCGCCAGCAGCTTGGATACAGGGAAAAACATTCAGTACTTC. The chain carries TRBV5-1 and TRBJ2-4; the D gene is possibly TRBD1 (6 bases). The V gene lost 0 bases and the J gene lost 4 bases, with 8 bases spanning the gap. Germline V gene lookup returns CDR1 SGHRS and CDR2 YFSETQ. This CDR3 is 14 amino acids long.

This chain uses TRBV6-1 with TRBJ1-5; D call uncertain. There are 13 residues in the CDR3. Trimming shortened V by 6 bases and J by 4 bases, and 10 bases separated the two germline ends. Germline CDR1 reads MNHNS; CDR2 reads SASEGT. The CDR3 reads CASRPSVNQPQHF. Here the CDR3 DNA reads TGTGCCAGCAGACCGTCAGTTAATCAGCCCCAGCATTTT.

The chain carries TRBV11-2 and TRBJ2-2; D is possibly TRBD2 (7 bases). CDR3 length: 14 residues. V dropped 6 bases and J dropped 10 bases, with 18 bases sitting between them. Per the germline V gene, CDR1 is SGHAT and CDR2 is FQNNGV. In DNA form, the CDR3 reads TGTGCCAGCAGTCTAGGGGGGAGGGCTGAGGAGCTGTTTTTT. Translation gives CASSLGGRAEELFF.

This clone has more than one count but fewer than ten. This sequence joins TRBV7-3 and TRBJ2-1; no clear D gene. The V gene lost 5 bases and the J gene lost 3 bases, with 14 bases spanning the gap. This CDR3 has 15 residues. Looked up from germline, CDR1 is SGHTA and CDR2 is FQGTGA. CDR3 region: CASSDGSGLYNEQFF. As DNA, the CDR3 is TGTGCCAGCAGCGACGGCTCCGGTCTCTACAATGAGCAGTTCTTC. Together with reference TRBV7-3 and TRBJ2-1, the CDR3 gives the full variable domain: GAGVSQTPSNKVTEKGKYVELRCDPISGHTALYWYRQSLGQGPEFLIYFQGTGAADDSGLPNDRFFAVRPEGSVSTLKIQRTERGDSAVYLCASSDGSGLYNEQFFGPGTRLTVL.

The gene calls are TRBV7-9 and TRBJ2-5; D is unresolved. Germline values: CDR1 SEHNR, CDR2 FQNEAQ (reference sequence). V was clipped by 2 bases and J by 3 bases, with 10 bases between them. The CDR3 loop spans 14 amino acids. Here the CDR3 DNA reads TGTGCCAGCAGCTTACCCCAAAACGAAGAGACCCAGTACTTC. Its protein product is CASSLPQNEETQYF. The complete variable domain, with remaining parts taken from reference TRBV7-9 and TRBJ2-5, reads DTGVSQNPRHKITKRGQNVTFRCDPISEHNRLYWYRQTLGQGPEFLTYFQNEAQLEKSRLLSDRFSAERPKGSFSTLEIQRTEQGDSAMYLCASSLPQNEETQYFGPGTRLLVL.

The chain uses TRBV7-9 and TRBJ1-1, with D possibly matching TRBD1 (5 bases). The V end was cut by 5 bases, the J end by 0 bases, with 13 bases between. This CDR3 has 15 residues. The germline V gene encodes CDR1 SEHNR and CDR2 FQNEAQ (reference sequence). CDR3 sequence: CASSVWGRMNTEAFF. The CDR3 DNA is TGTGCCAGCAGCGTATGGGGACGTATGAACACTGAAGCTTTCTTT. The variable domain in full, completed from reference TRBV7-9 and TRBJ1-1, reads DTGVSQNPRHKITKRGQNVTFRCDPISEHNRLYWYRQTLGQGPEFLTYFQNEAQLEKSRLLSDRFSAERPKGSFSTLEIQRTEQGDSAMYLCASSVWGRMNTEAFFGQGTRLTVV.

This clone was recorded a few times. The chain uses TRBV29-1 and TRBJ2-6, with a weak D call TRBD2 (5 bases). CDR1 and CDR2 from the germline V gene are SQVTM and ANQGSEA. Trimming removed 3 bases at V and 4 bases at J, with 13 bases between. CDR3 length: 15 residues. DNA for the CDR3: TGCAGCGTTGAGCGGGCCCCAGCAGGGGCCAACGTCCTGACTTTC. Its translation: CSVERAPAGANVLTF.

The V gene is TRBV7-2, the J gene TRBJ1-4; 7 bases match TRBD1. The trim removed 5 bases at V and 7 bases at J, leaving 10 bases unmatched. Germline V CDR1 and CDR2: SGHTA, FQGNSA. The CDR3 contains 15 residues. The CDR3 loop reads CASSDRQGSGEKLFF. In DNA, the CDR3 is TGTGCCAGCAGCGACCGACAGGGCTCTGGTGAAAAACTGTTTTTT.

V is TRBV6-1 and J is TRBJ1-2; a possible D gene is TRBD1 (5 bases). V lost 5 bases and J 7 bases, leaving 11 bases between the germline ends. This CDR3 contains 12 residues. Per the germline V gene, CDR1 is MNHNS and CDR2 is SASEGT. CDR3 DNA: TGTGCCAGCAGTCGGGGGGAAGGTGGCTACACCTTC. It specifies CASSRGEGGYTF.

J is TRBJ1-5 and V is TRBV19; D remains ambiguous. CDR3 size: 12 residues. Germline loops: CDR1 LNHDA, CDR2 SQIVND (reference sequence). Trimming took 7 bases from V and 5 from J, leaving 9 bases between them. The CDR3 DNA is TGTGCCAGTAACAAGTCGGATCAGCCCCAGCATTTT. Translation gives CASNKSDQPQHF.

This clone was observed a handful of times. The rearrangement links TRBV28 to TRBJ1-4, with 9 bases fitting TRBD1. Looked up from germline, CDR1 is MDHEN and CDR2 is SYDVKM. V was clipped by 6 bases and J by 5 bases; unmatched bases: 7. This CDR3 is built from 15 residues. The CDR3 here is CASRGTGSMNEKLFF. In nucleotides, the CDR3 is TGTGCCAGCAGGGGGACAGGGTCAATGAATGAAAAACTGTTTTTT.

The J gene is TRBJ1-1, the V gene TRBV27; D uncertain. The CDR3 contains 13 residues. Per germline, CDR1 MNHEY and CDR2 SMNVEV (reference sequence). V lost 2 bases and J 0 bases, leaving 4 bases between the germline ends. CDR3 DNA: TGTGCCAGCAGTTTAAAATTGAACACTGAAGCTTTCTTT. It codes for CASSLKLNTEAFF.